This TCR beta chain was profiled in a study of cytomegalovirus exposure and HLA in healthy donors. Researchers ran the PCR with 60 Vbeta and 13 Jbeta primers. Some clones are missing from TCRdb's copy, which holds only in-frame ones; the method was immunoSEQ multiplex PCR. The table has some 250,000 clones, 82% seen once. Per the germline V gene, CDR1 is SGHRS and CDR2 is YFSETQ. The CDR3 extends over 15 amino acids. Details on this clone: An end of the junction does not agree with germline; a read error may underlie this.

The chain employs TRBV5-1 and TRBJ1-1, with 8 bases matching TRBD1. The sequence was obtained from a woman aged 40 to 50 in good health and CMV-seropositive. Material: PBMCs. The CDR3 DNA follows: TGCGCCAGCACCTTGACAGGGGCGATAAACACTGAAGCTTTCTTT. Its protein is CASTLTGAINTEAFF.